These 5 T cell receptor beta chains came from one sample sequenced in a study of shared clonotypes between healthy human individuals. Clones were read by immunoSEQ multiplex PCR, and TCRdb kept only the in-frame ones, dropping some. Of 2 million or so clones listed, about 95% were seen once; the top ten hold about 1.1%. Naive CD8 cells, CD45RO-negative and positively selected for CCR7, excluded terminally differentiated effector memory CD45RA+ cells. What was sequenced was naive CD8+ T cells sorted from blood. All receptors come from a man between 18 and 35 years old in good health.

The V call is TRBV11-3, the J call TRBJ2-2; 8 bases are a match to TRBD1. The ends lost 3 bases at V and 6 bases at J; junction bases unmatched: 3. Germline CDR1 reads SGHNT; CDR2 reads YENEEA. The CDR3 has 14 residues. The CDR3 coding sequence is TGTGCCAGCAGCTTTGCAGGGGGCCCCGGGGAGCTGTTTTTT. Translation gives CASSFAGGPGELFF. Full variable domain (rest looked up from reference TRBV11-3 and TRBJ2-2): EAGVVQSPRYKIIEKKQPVAFWCNPISGHNTLYWYLQNLGQGPELLIRYENEEAVDDSQLPKDRFSAERLKGVDSTLKIQPAELGDSAVYLCASSFAGGPGELFFGEGSRLTVL.

The chain carries TRBV7-9 and TRBJ1-1; TRBD1 agrees at 8 bases. The CDR3 loop spans 16 amino acids. Germline assignment: CDR1 SEHNR and CDR2 FQNEAQ (reference sequence). The V segment lost 5 bases and the J segment 0 bases; nucleotides outside the gene matches: 8. The CDR3 here is CASSTSPGQVNTEAFF. DNA of the CDR3: TGTGCCAGCAGCACTAGCCCGGGACAGGTGAACACTGAAGCTTTCTTT.

This CDR3 reads CASSFSKAEKLFF. DNA for the CDR3: TGTGCCAGCAGTTTTAGCAAGGCTGAAAAACTGTTTTTT. The genes are TRBV27 and TRBJ1-4; D uncertain. The V gene lost 3 bases and the J gene lost 7 bases, with 9 bases spanning the gap. This CDR3 has 13 amino acids. CDR1 is MNHEY, CDR2 SMNVEV, per germline (reference sequence).

Only one count was recorded for this clone. This chain uses TRBV5-1 with TRBJ1-2; 10 bases are shared with TRBD1. Germline lookup yields CDR1 SGHRS and CDR2 YFSETQ. With V trimmed by 1 base and J by 5 bases, 5 bases remained unmatched. The CDR3 contains 15 residues. The CDR3 region is CASSLHRTGGYGYTF. CDR3 nucleotide sequence: TGCGCCAGCAGCTTGCATCGGACAGGGGGGTATGGCTACACCTTC.

The V gene is TRBV18, the J gene TRBJ1-5; 7 positions match TRBD1. The ends lost 3 bases at V and 0 bases at J; junction bases unmatched: 11. CDR3 length equals 18 residues. Germline-derived CDR1 and CDR2 are KGHSH and LQKENI. CDR3 sequence reads: CASSPEHDRDYSNQPQHF. The CDR3 nucleotides are TGTGCCAGCTCACCCGAACATGACAGGGACTATAGCAATCAGCCCCAGCATTTT.